Below, 9 T cell receptor beta chains from the same sample are listed, as sequenced in a study of OX40 agonist ivuxolimab in advanced cancers. Assay: immunoSEQ multiplex PCR; the TCRdb copy retains only in-frame clones and omits some. Among around 40,000 clones listed, more than 70% were seen once. This material consisted of CD4+ or CD8+ T cells sorted from blood, taken in a trial of the OX40 agonist ivuxolimab. These receptors were taken from an adult with an advanced solid tumor such as melanoma, head and neck, liver or kidney cancer.

The genes are TRBV29-1 and TRBJ2-2; no firm D call. This CDR3 has 14 amino acids. The V end lost 4 bases, the J end lost 4 bases, and 13 bases lay between the germline ends. Germline values: CDR1 SQVTM, CDR2 ANQGSEA. The CDR3 loop reads CSVGWWMCTGELFF. The DNA for the CDR3 is TGCAGCGTTGGATGGTGGATGTGCACCGGGGAGCTGTTTTTT.

The chain has TRBV25-1 and TRBJ2-3; unclear D gene. The CDR3 is 14 residues long. V lost 3 bases to trimming and J lost 4 bases, with 11 bases between them. Germline V lookup: CDR1 MGHDK, CDR2 SYGVNS. The CDR3 DNA is TGTGCCAGCAGTGATCTGCTGCGCTCAGATACGCAGTATTTT. This encodes CASSDLLRSDTQYF.

J is TRBJ2-1 and V is TRBV28; 10 positions agree with TRBD1. The CDR3 runs 13 residues. Germline assignment: CDR1 MDHEN and CDR2 SYDVKM. Trimming removed 4 bases from V and 6 bases from J; junction bases left unmatched: 0. The CDR3 here is CASSWTGGNEQFF. The CDR3 nucleotides read TGTGCCAGCAGTTGGACAGGGGGCAATGAGCAGTTCTTC.

This clone was found once. The gene calls are TRBV7-2 and TRBJ1-2; D unclear. The CDR3 has 12 amino acids. Germline V CDR1 and CDR2: SGHTA, FQGNSA. Between the trimmed V and J ends, which lost 6 bases and 1 base, there was a span of 6 bases. DNA of the CDR3: TGTGCCAGCAGGGACTTTAACTATGGCTACACCTTC. Translated: CASRDFNYGYTF.

J is TRBJ2-4 and V is TRBV4-3; TRBD2 matches at 14 bases. Germline V gene lookup returns CDR1 LGHNA and CDR2 YSLEER. This CDR3 spans 18 amino acids. V trimming: 1 base; J trimming: 0 bases; junction bases outside the gene matches: 2. DNA of the CDR3: TGCGCCAGCAGCCAAGGACTAGCGGGAGGGGTAGCCAAAAACATTCAGTACTTC. Protein product: CASSQGLAGGVAKNIQYF.

This chain uses TRBV28 with TRBJ2-3; D is unclear. Germline CDR1 MDHEN, CDR2 SYDVKM. The CDR3 length is 12 residues. Between the trimmed V and J ends, which lost 10 bases and 2 bases, there was a span of 10 bases. Written as DNA, the CDR3 is TGTGCCACCAACCCCTACACAGATACGCAGTATTTT. Amino acids: CATNPYTDTQYF.

The chain has TRBV6-6 and TRBJ2-7; the D call may be TRBD1 or TRBD2 (6 bases each). Germline V gene data show CDR1 as MNHNY and CDR2 as SVGAGI (reference sequence). V lost 2 bases to trimming and J lost 2 bases, with 16 bases between them. CDR3 length: 16 amino acids. Here the CDR3 reads CASSYLDPGATYEQYF. CDR3 in DNA: TGTGCCAGCAGTTACCTCGACCCGGGGGCAACCTACGAGCAGTACTTC.

The chain employs TRBV5-6 and TRBJ2-2, with 7 positions matching TRBD1. The germline V gene has CDR1 SGHDT and CDR2 YYEEEE. The junction had 6 bases not matched to a gene; V was cut back by 3 bases and J by 4 bases. The CDR3 loop spans 15 amino acids. CDR3 in amino acids: CASSSETGITGELFF. The CDR3 DNA follows: TGTGCCAGCAGCTCCGAGACAGGGATCACCGGGGAGCTGTTTTTT.

This chain uses TRBV18 with TRBJ2-5; 9 nucleotides match TRBD1. CDR3 length: 14 residues. CDR1 is KGHSH, CDR2 LQKENI, per germline. The junction had 5 bases not matched to a gene; V was cut back by 6 bases and J by 3 bases. CDR3 nucleotide sequence: TGTGCCAGCTCGTCCGGGACAGGGAAAGAGACCCAGTACTTC. Translated, it gives CASSSGTGKETQYF.